These T cell receptor beta chains were read from a single sample in a study of CD8 T cells in ankylosing spondylitis. TCRdb recomputed calls from the 5' RACE reads with MiXCR, one row per CDR3 protein. Of 200,000 to 300,000 distinct CDR3 sequences in the sample, about 10% were seen once. The sequencing sample was made of blood, either unsorted or a sorted T cell fraction (not recorded which). Receptor source: a male donor with ankylosing spondylitis or in good health (not recorded which). The CDR3 runs from the conserved cysteine through the conserved F or W. Each record gives: CDR3 protein, CDR3 DNA, V gene, CDR3 length, J gene, clone size, D gene. D genes are given only for firm matches. For some rows the clone size is stated as once, few or many, or as a class when expanded; others skip it.

CASSLGTQPRDYEQYF	TGCGCCAGCAGCTTGGGGACCCAACCCAGGGACTACGAGCAGTACTTC	TRBV5-1	16	TRBJ2-7	many	.
CASSSPPGSGGFTDTQYF	TGTGCCAGCAGCTCGCCCCCCGGGAGCGGGGGGTTCACAGATACGCAGTATTTT	TRBV11-2	18	TRBJ2-3	.	TRBD2
CASSQDPQGRNAEAFF	TGCGCCAGCAGCCAGGATCCACAGGGAAGGAACGCTGAAGCTTTCTTT	TRBV4-1	16	TRBJ1-1	few	.
CASSFSGQDGYTF	TGTGCCAGCAGCTTTTCGGGACAGGATGGCTACACCTTC	TRBV7-9	13	TRBJ1-2	few	TRBD1
CASSSGLAPLQETQYF	TGTGCCAGCAGTTCAGGACTAGCCCCCCTCCAAGAGACCCAGTACTTC	TRBV6-5	16	TRBJ2-5	many	TRBD2
CASSYSGGRVTDTQYF	TGTGCCAGCAGTTACTCGGGGGGGCGGGTCACAGATACGCAGTATTTT	TRBV6-5	16	TRBJ2-3	many	.
CASSQGAQETQYF	TGCGCCAGCAGCCAAGGGGCCCAAGAGACCCAGTACTTC	TRBV4-1	13	TRBJ2-5	many	.
CASSFGRVDEQYF	TGTGCCAGCAGCTTCGGCAGGGTGGACGAGCAGTACTTC	TRBV11-3	13	TRBJ2-7	.	.
CSARGLAGDPEQFF	TGCAGTGCTAGGGGACTAGCGGGAGATCCTGAGCAGTTCTTC	TRBV20-1	14	TRBJ2-1	few	TRBD2
CASSRGLAGAGTDTQYF	TGTGCCAGCAGCCGGGGACTAGCGGGGGCGGGCACAGATACGCAGTATTTT	TRBV9	17	TRBJ2-3	.	TRBD2
CSARPGGGYEVAWTRPAQETQYF	TGCAGTGCTAGACCGGGGGGTGGCTATGAGGTCGCTTGGACACGCCCAGCCCAAGAGACCCAGTACTTC	TRBV20-1	23	TRBJ2-5	many	TRBD2